One and the same sample provided the 15 T cell receptor beta chains below, sequenced in a study of blood T cell repertoires in COVID-19. Assay: immunoSEQ multiplex PCR; the TCRdb copy retains only in-frame clones and omits some. The table has approximately 280,000 clones, about nine tenths seen once. Source material: peripheral blood. The receptors derive from a middle-aged man with acute or convalescent COVID-19.

The chain carries TRBV5-1 and TRBJ1-3, with TRBD1 matching 11 bases. Trimming cost V 4 bases and J 2 bases; bases outside gene matches: 5. This CDR3 has 16 amino acids. Germline CDR1 reads SGHRS; CDR2 reads YFSETQ. Here the CDR3 reads CASSARTGGTGNTIYF. CDR3 in DNA: TGCGCCAGCAGCGCCAGGACAGGGGGCACTGGAAACACCATATATTTT.

The rearrangement uses TRBV27 and TRBJ1-1, with D perhaps matching TRBD1 (5 bases). Between the trimmed V and J ends, which lost 3 bases and 4 bases, there was a span of 18 bases. In germline, CDR1 is MNHEY, CDR2 SMNVEV (reference sequence). CDR3 length: 16 amino acids. This chain's CDR3 is CASSFGLGGKGTEAFF. The CDR3 nucleotides are TGTGCCAGCAGTTTCGGCCTGGGGGGGAAGGGCACTGAAGCTTTCTTT.

The rearrangement links TRBV7-9 to TRBJ1-1; D call uncertain. The V and J ends lost 1 base and 1 base respectively, with 4 bases between them. There are 13 residues in the CDR3. The germline gives CDR1 SEHNR, CDR2 FQNEAQ (reference sequence). The CDR3: CASSLEANTEAFF. The CDR3 DNA is TGTGCCAGCAGCTTAGAAGCGAACACTGAAGCTTTCTTT.

J is TRBJ2-5 and V is TRBV5-5; D gene ambiguous. This CDR3 spans 13 amino acids. Germline V CDR1 and CDR2: SGHKS, YYEKEE (reference sequence). Trimming stripped 0 bases from V and 5 bases from J, with 8 bases between. The CDR3 nucleotides are TGTGCCAGCAGCTTGGCCGTGCGGGAGACCCAGTACTTC. This codes for CASSLAVRETQYF.

This chain connects TRBV3-1 (or the pseudogene TRBV3-2) to TRBJ1-6; D is unclear. The CDR3 length is 15 residues. The V gene's germline CDR1 is LGHDT and CDR2 YNNKEL (reference sequence). Between the trimmed V and J ends, which lost 4 bases and 6 bases, there was a span of 13 bases. CDR3 DNA: TGTGCCAGCAGCCCCCCGGGAGCCCGTAATTCACCCCTCCACTTT. Residues: CASSPPGARNSPLHF.

This chain connects TRBV6-5 to TRBJ2-1, with D possibly matching TRBD2 (6 bases). Germline values: CDR1 MNHEY, CDR2 SVGAGI. This CDR3 is built from 12 residues. The CDR3 region has the DNA TGTGCTGGCGGGGAATTTCGTGATGAGCAGTTCTTC. It specifies CAGGEFRDEQFF.

This chain connects TRBV3-1 (or the pseudogene TRBV3-2) to TRBJ1-2; 10 bases match TRBD1. After removal of 4 bases from V and 8 bases from J, the junction contained 10 bases not matched to a gene. The CDR3 is 15 amino acids. Germline V gives CDR1 LGHDT, CDR2 YNNKEL (reference sequence). The CDR3 loop is CASSPGTGDVGGYTF. In DNA, the CDR3 is TGTGCCAGCAGCCCCGGGACAGGGGATGTTGGGGGCTACACCTTC.

This clone was recorded once. The CDR3 nucleotides are TGTGCCAGCAGCTTAAGGGCAGCGGGAGGCTACACCTTC. It codes for CASSLRAAGGYTF. This sequence joins TRBV5-5 and TRBJ1-2; D is ambiguous. V dropped 2 bases and J dropped 8 bases, with 13 bases sitting between them. Germline values: CDR1 SGHKS, CDR2 YYEKEE (reference sequence). The CDR3 has 13 amino acids.

The chain joins TRBV29-1 to TRBJ1-2; TRBD1 is a possible D gene (6 bases). Germline V gene data show CDR1 as SQVTM and CDR2 as ANQGSEA. V was cut by 8 bases and J by 8 bases, with 18 bases left in between. The CDR3 has 12 residues. The CDR3 DNA is TGCAGCACCAGGGGTCCCCTTTTGGGCTACACCTTC. Translation: CSTRGPLLGYTF.

V and J are TRBV11-3 and TRBJ2-4, with D possibly matching TRBD1 (5 bases). This CDR3 region has 10 residues. In germline, CDR1 is SGHNT, CDR2 YENEEA. Trimming took off 5 bases at V and 9 bases at J, with 5 bases between the two ends. CDR3: CASSQGIQYF. The CDR3, as DNA: TGTGCCAGCAGCCAGGGCATTCAGTACTTC. Using reference TRBV11-3 and TRBJ2-4 for the parts outside the CDR3, the full variable domain is EAGVVQSPRYKIIEKKQPVAFWCNPISGHNTLYWYLQNLGQGPELLIRYENEEAVDDSQLPKDRFSAERLKGVDSTLKIQPAELGDSAVYLCASSQGIQYFGAGTRLSVL.

V usage is TRBV10-3 and J usage is TRBJ1-1; D gene uncertain. The CDR3 is made up of 14 amino acids. V lost 10 bases and J lost 1, with 16 bases in between. Germline V gives CDR1 ENHRY, CDR2 SYGVKD. DNA for the CDR3: TGTGCCACTCGGAGGGAGAAAAAGAACACTGAAGCTTTCTTT. Residues: CATRREKKNTEAFF.

The chain joins TRBV6-5 to TRBJ2-2, with D unresolved. Germline values: CDR1 MNHEY, CDR2 SVGAGI. The CDR3 covers 14 residues. The V and J ends lost 6 bases and 0 bases respectively, with 8 bases between them. CDR3 bases: TGTGCCAGCAGCCGAGGCTCGAACACCGGGGAGCTGTTTTTT. Translation gives CASSRGSNTGELFF.

The chain uses TRBV2 and TRBJ2-7; D gene uncertain. V lost 7 bases and J lost 2, with 9 bases in between. The length of the CDR3 is 12 residues. Germline lookup yields CDR1 SNHLY and CDR2 FYNNEI. The CDR3 sequence: CASNEDPYEQYF. For the CDR3, the DNA is TGTGCCAGCAACGAGGATCCCTACGAGCAGTACTTC. Combining the CDR3 with reference TRBV2 and TRBJ2-7 gives the whole variable domain EPEVTQTPSHQVTQMGQEVILRCVPISNHLYFYWYRQILGQKVEFLVSFYNNEISEKSEIFDDQFSVERPDGSNFTLKIRSTKLEDSAMYFCASNEDPYEQYFGPGTRLTVT.

This chain connects TRBV19 to TRBJ2-3; TRBD1 agrees at 7 bases. There are 17 residues in the CDR3. V lost 4 bases, J lost 4 bases, and 14 bases stayed unmatched. CDR1 and CDR2 from the germline V gene are LNHDA and SQIVND (reference sequence). The DNA of the CDR3 is TGTGCCAGTAGTACCACAGGGACAGTAGGATCGGCAGATACGCAGTATTTT. As protein: CASSTTGTVGSADTQYF.

In this sample, this clone turned up once. The J gene is TRBJ2-3, the V gene TRBV10-2; D not certain. The V gene's germline CDR1 is WSHSY and CDR2 SAAADI. This CDR3 comprises 14 residues. Deletions cut 4 bases from V and 2 bases from J, with 10 bases between. The CDR3 sequence is CASSGLPVTDTQYF. The CDR3 nucleotides read TGCGCCAGCAGTGGACTCCCTGTCACAGATACGCAGTATTTT.